A single sample gave rise to the 14 T cell receptor beta chains below, sequenced in a study of blood T cell repertoires in COVID-19. Clones were read by immunoSEQ multiplex PCR, and TCRdb kept only the in-frame ones, dropping some. The table shows roughly 220,000 clones, with 82% occurring only once. Sequencing used peripheral blood. The origin of the receptors is a woman of 80 years or more with COVID-19, enrolled during active disease.

This clone showed up just once. V gene TRBV7-9 combines with J gene TRBJ1-5; 7 bases map to TRBD1. The V segment lost 4 bases and the J segment 1 base; nucleotides outside the gene matches: 4. CDR1 is SEHNR and CDR2 is FQNEAQ in the germline V gene (reference sequence). This CDR3 contains 15 residues. The CDR3 region has the DNA TGTGCCAGCAGCTCAGGGGGATCGAGCAATCAGCCCCAGCATTTT. It specifies CASSSGGSSNQPQHF.

The rearrangement links TRBV6-1 to TRBJ1-4, with D hard to call. Trimming took off 1 base at V and 8 bases at J, with 23 bases between the two ends. This CDR3 has 18 amino acids. CDR1 is MNHNS, CDR2 SASEGT, per germline. Here the CDR3 reads CASSEENRIYFAGEKLFF. The CDR3 DNA follows: TGTGCCAGCAGTGAAGAGAACAGAATCTATTTCGCGGGGGAAAAACTGTTTTTT.

Only a few counts were recorded for this clone. The V and J genes are TRBV25-1 and TRBJ2-7; a possible D gene is TRBD2 (5 bases). V dropped 2 bases and J dropped 3 bases, with 11 bases sitting between them. The CDR3 consists of 14 residues. From germline, CDR1 is MGHDK and CDR2 SYGVNS. The DNA of the CDR3 is TGTGCCAGCAGTGAAGGACTCCTTCTCTACGAGCAGTACTTC. Its translation: CASSEGLLLYEQYF.

The chain links TRBV9 to TRBJ2-3; 9 nucleotides agree with TRBD2. Germline V gene lookup returns CDR1 SGDLS and CDR2 YYNGEE. Trimming cost V 3 bases and J 7 bases; bases outside gene matches: 9. This CDR3 is built from 15 residues. The CDR3 coding sequence is TGTGCCAGCAGCGCCGCTAGCGGGATGACAAATACGCAGTATTTT. Amino acids: CASSAASGMTNTQYF.

This chain connects TRBV20-1 to TRBJ1-1, with 8 bases matching TRBD1. The CDR3 length is 15 residues. The germline gives CDR1 DFQATT, CDR2 SNEGSKA (reference sequence). With V trimmed by 3 bases and J by 1 base, 7 bases remained unmatched. For the CDR3, the DNA is TGCAGTGCTAGTCGGACAGGGTTTGGGAACACTGAAGCTTTCTTT. Its protein is CSASRTGFGNTEAFF.

This chain links TRBV24-1 with TRBJ1-2; TRBD1 matches at 8 bases. Unmatched junction bases numbered 4, after V lost 3 bases and J lost 8 bases. CDR3 length: 13 residues. CDR1 and CDR2 (germline): KGHDR, SFDVKD. The CDR3 DNA sequence: TGTGCCACCAGTGATAGGACAGGGCGCGGCTACACCTTC. Encoded protein: CATSDRTGRGYTF.

The V gene is TRBV5-4, the J gene TRBJ1-4; D possibly corresponds to TRBD1 (5 bases). V was pared by 2 bases and J by 10 bases, with 21 bases between. Looked up from germline, CDR1 is SGHNT and CDR2 is YYREEE (reference sequence). The CDR3 is 16 residues long. The CDR3 here is CASSFDLHPGNGKLFF. CDR3 DNA sequence: TGTGCCAGCAGCTTTGATCTGCATCCAGGGAACGGAAAACTGTTTTTT. The full variable domain, rest sourced from reference TRBV5-4 and TRBJ1-4, is ETGVTQSPTHLIKTRGQQVTLRCSSQSGHNTVSWYQQALGQGPQFIFQYYREEENGRGNFPPRFSGLQFPNYSSELNVNALELDDSALYLCASSFDLHPGNGKLFFGSGTQLSVL.

This sequence joins TRBV7-6 and TRBJ1-1; 7 bases align to TRBD1. The J segment lost 4 bases and the V segment lost 5 bases, leaving 13 bases of the junction unmatched. The CDR3 has 16 amino acids. The germline CDR1 and CDR2 sequences are SGHVS and FNYEAQ. As DNA, the CDR3 is TGTGCCAGCAGCACACGACAGGGTAGGCTGGGCACTGAAGCTTTCTTT. This gives the protein CASSTRQGRLGTEAFF.

V gene TRBV19 combines with J gene TRBJ2-5, with 8 bases aligning to TRBD2. This CDR3 is 13 amino acids long. V dropped 4 bases and J dropped 12; count of bases not matched to a gene: 10. Germline CDR1 LNHDA, CDR2 SQIVND (reference sequence). The CDR3 loop is CASSTGLGGTKYF. The CDR3 DNA sequence: TGTGCCAGTAGTACGGGACTAGGGGGAACAAAGTACTTC.

The chain uses TRBV27 and TRBJ1-1, with 8 nucleotides matching TRBD1. The length of the CDR3 is 13 residues. CDR1 and CDR2 (germline): MNHEY, SMNVEV (reference sequence). V was pared by 3 bases and J by 7 bases, with 4 bases of the junction left unmatched. This CDR3 reads CASSFPTGGEAFF. The CDR3, as DNA: TGTGCCAGCAGTTTCCCTACAGGGGGTGAAGCTTTCTTT.

This rearrangement joins TRBV9 to TRBJ2-3; 13 bases map to TRBD2. V dropped 3 bases and J dropped 2; count of bases not matched to a gene: 3. The CDR3 extends over 16 amino acids. Germline loops: CDR1 SGDLS, CDR2 YYNGEE. The CDR3 DNA follows: TGTGCCAGCAGCGGGGGGACTAGCGGGGTCACAGATACGCAGTATTTT. Its protein product is CASSGGTSGVTDTQYF.

This clone occurred a few times. This chain joins TRBV15 and TRBJ2-2, with TRBD2 matching 10 bases. V was pared by 2 bases and J by 1 base, with 1 base of the junction left unmatched. Per the germline V gene, CDR1 is LNHNV and CDR2 is YYDKDF (reference sequence). The CDR3 is 16 amino acids. The CDR3 nucleotides are TGTGCCACCAGCAGACAGCGGGAGGGGAACACCGGGGAGCTGTTTTTT. Translation gives CATSRQREGNTGELFF.

The chain joins TRBV5-1 to TRBJ2-1, with 11 bases aligning to TRBD1. Germline loops: CDR1 SGHRS, CDR2 YFSETQ. The J segment lost 6 bases and the V segment lost 3 bases, leaving 5 bases of the junction unmatched. CDR3 length equals 15 residues. The CDR3 nucleotides read TGCGCCAGCAGCTCCGGGACAGGGGGGGTCAATGAGCAGTTCTTC. This codes for CASSSGTGGVNEQFF.

This clone has just a few counts. The chain joins TRBV7-2 to TRBJ2-7; D is perhaps TRBD2 (6 bases). Germline V gene lookup returns CDR1 SGHTA and CDR2 FQGNSA. This CDR3 is built from 14 residues. Trimming took 4 bases from V and 5 from J, leaving 15 bases between them. As DNA, the CDR3 is TGTGCCAGCAGCTCCTCCCGGGGGAACCACGAGCAGTACTTC. Translation gives CASSSSRGNHEQYF.